Listed here is a single TCR beta chain. Data came from immunoSEQ multiplex PCR; TCRdb stores just in-frame clones and leaves some out. The sample gives approximately 300,000 clones, more than 85% of which show up once; less than 20% is in the top ten. Germline-derived CDR1 and CDR2 are KGHSH and LQKENI. The CDR3 extends over 15 amino acids. With V trimmed by 1 base and J by 8 bases, 7 bases remained unmatched. The sample originates from a study of blood T cell repertoires in COVID-19. For the study at large: T cells, B-cell-depleted T cells, or PBMCs supplied cDNA or gDNA.

This study enrolled people aged 18 to 89 from about two dozen US geographic areas. For recovered donors of Cohort 3, there were two negative PCRs, clearance, or symptom resolution. V usage is TRBV18 and J usage is TRBJ1-4; 7 bases map to TRBD1. The TCR originated in a woman aged 25-40 years who had recovered from COVID-19. Sequenced input: PBMCs or T cells enriched from blood (not recorded which). The CDR3 nucleotides are TGTGCCAGCTCACCACAAGAGACAGGGTGGGAAAAACTGTTTTTT. This encodes CASSPQETGWEKLFF. Complete variable domain (other parts from reference TRBV18 and TRBJ1-4): NAGVMQNPRHLVRRRGQEARLRCSPMKGHSHVYWYRQLPEEGLKFMVYLQKENIIDESGMPKERFSAEFPKEGPSILRIQQVVRGDSAAYFCASSPQETGWEKLFFGSGTQLSVL.